One T cell receptor (beta chain) is described in this entry. Authors' data handling: Amplified reference gene primers provided the basis for estimating nucleated cell counts. Data came from immunoSEQ multiplex PCR; TCRdb stores just in-frame clones and leaves some out. V, J and clone size were drawn from that table, and D and trimming were deduced from the DNA. The sample lists tens of thousands of clones; 83% were seen once. The data stem from a study of blood T cell repertoires in COVID-19. Study as a whole: The study drew acute and convalescent COVID-19 samples from the United States, Italy and Spain. PBMCs, B-cell-depleted T cells, or T cells were the source of the cDNA or gDNA that made up the material.

The CDR3 is made up of 16 amino acids. Per germline, CDR1 LNHNV and CDR2 YYDKDF (reference sequence). V lost 5 bases to trimming and J lost 0 bases, with 14 bases between them. This clonotype originated in an elderly woman with acute or convalescent COVID-19. The sequenced sample was peripheral blood. The rearrangement links TRBV15 to TRBJ2-1; D gene unclear. CDR3 nucleotides: TGTGCCACCAGCCGATTCCCTACTCCCTCCTACAATGAGCAGTTCTTC. It translates to CATSRFPTPSYNEQFF.